This T cell receptor (beta chain) was profiled in a study of blood T cell repertoires in COVID-19. The overall study: The United States, Italy and Spain provided the acute and convalescent COVID-19 samples. Nucleic acid was either cDNA or gDNA, and it came from T cells, B-cell-depleted T cells, or PBMCs.

Assay used: immunoSEQ multiplex PCR; TCRdb lists only in-frame clones, some missing. The profile shows around 38,000 clones, about 88% of them singletons. Trimming took 5 bases from V and 6 from J; bases not matched to a gene: 6. The CDR3 length is 15 residues. Germline CDR1 SGHVS, CDR2 FNYEAQ. The specimen was peripheral blood. The receptor was derived from a human donor in a cohort sampled during active COVID-19. The rearrangement joins TRBV7-6 to TRBJ2-2; TRBD2 aligns across 10 bases. The CDR3 is CASSHIAGGPGELFF. The CDR3 DNA reads as TGTGCCAGCAGCCATATAGCGGGGGGCCCCGGGGAGCTGTTTTTT.